Described below is a single T cell receptor (beta chain) sequence and its context. Its antigen is not identified. The V gene's germline CDR1 is SGHAT and CDR2 FQNNGV. V lost 3 bases and J 8 bases, leaving 13 bases between the germline ends. The CDR3 is made up of 14 amino acids. Amplification used 60 Vbeta primers and 13 Jbeta primers. Measured with immunoSEQ multiplex PCR; TCRdb has only the in-frame clones, and not every one. The data contain about 270,000 clones, roughly 70% of them seen just once; the ten biggest clones take up under 2.5%. These data belong to a study of cytomegalovirus exposure and HLA in healthy donors. Study information: As released early, the data held 65 million to 90 million unique TCRs from HLA-typed donors. Overall study findings and caveats: Evidence from a later analysis indicated that most CMV-associated TCR beta chains looked HLA-restricted. As was reported, the HLA-A and HLA-B alleles of most subjects were accurately predicted from TCR beta sequences.

Though nominally healthy at sampling, donors likely had unrecorded immune exposures. This TCR came from a female donor in good health and CMV-seronegative. The rearrangement links TRBV11-2 to TRBJ2-2; no clear D gene. The sample comprised PBMCs. In nucleotides, the CDR3 is TGTGCCAGCAGCTTGCTAGAGAAGTCGGGGGAGCTGTTTTTT. Residues: CASSLLEKSGELFF.